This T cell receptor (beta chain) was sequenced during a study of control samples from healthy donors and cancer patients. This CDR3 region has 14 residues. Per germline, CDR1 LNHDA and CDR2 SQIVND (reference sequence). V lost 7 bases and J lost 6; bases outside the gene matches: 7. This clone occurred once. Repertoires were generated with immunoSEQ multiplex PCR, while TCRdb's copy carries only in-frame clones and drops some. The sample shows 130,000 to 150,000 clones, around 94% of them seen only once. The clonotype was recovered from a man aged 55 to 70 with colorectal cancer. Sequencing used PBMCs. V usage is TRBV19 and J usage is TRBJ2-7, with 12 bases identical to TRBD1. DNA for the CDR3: TGTGCCAGTAACACCGGGACAGGGGGCAGCGAGCAGTACTTC. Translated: CASNTGTGGSEQYF.